One sample yielded the 27 T cell receptor beta chains listed below, sequenced in a study of T cells in Graves' hyperthyroidism and ophthalmopathy. Template material for amplifying TCR beta CDR3 regions consisted of RNA transcripts. First-round RT-PCR of the TCR CDR3 relied on the HTBI primer set. Each CDR3 protein is one row after TCRdb ran MiXCR on the multiplex PCR reads. The sample holds around 720,000 distinct CDR3 sequences; under 45% are singletons and the top ten take around a third. The sequenced sample was blood. The receptors were sampled from a woman aged 40-49 years with Graves' hyperthyroidism.

Concerning this clonotype itself: The limits of the CDR3 on the DNA are not certain, so only TCRdb's listed CDR3 is given. The chain links TRBV20-1 to TRBJ2-7; TRBD2 is taken as the D call from the table, unchecked against the DNA. The CDR3 is 14 residues long, ends included. Per the germline V gene, CDR1 is DFQATT and CDR2 is SNEGSKA (reference sequence). This CDR3 is CSASVAGGTDTQYF.

This clonotype has at least ten counts. The chain is built from TRBV7-9 and TRBJ1-2; D ambiguous. CDR1 is SEHNR, CDR2 FQNEAQ, per germline (reference sequence). Trimming cost V 4 bases and J 4 bases, with 13 bases left between them. The CDR3 covers 14 residues. CDR3 sequence: CASSWEERTYGYTF. The CDR3 DNA follows: TGTGCCAGCAGCTGGGAGGAAAGGACCTATGGCTACACCTTC.

Notes on this clonotype: Its ends do not fully match the called genes, so a read error is possible. The chain recombines TRBV14 with TRBJ2-7; the D gene is possibly TRBD2 (5 bases). Germline CDR1 and CDR2: SGHDN and FVKESK. CDR3 length: 18 residues. CDR3 bases: TGTGCCAGCAGCCAAGACAACGGCCGCCTGGGTGACACCGGGGAGCTGTACTTC. Translating it yields CASSQDNGRLGDTGELYF.

The sample holds a few counts of this clonotype. The V call is TRBV20-1, the J call TRBJ1-2; possibly TRBD1 for D (6 bases). Looked up from germline, CDR1 is DFQATT and CDR2 is SNEGSKA (reference sequence). Trimming stripped 1 base from V and 0 bases from J, with 15 bases between. The CDR3 is 16 amino acids. The CDR3 sequence: CSARAWGAASNYGYTF. The CDR3, as DNA: TGCAGTGCTAGAGCGTGGGGGGCAGCCTCTAACTATGGCTACACCTTC.

The gene calls are TRBV7-2 and TRBJ2-7; D might be TRBD1 (6 bases). The germline V gene encodes CDR1 SGHTA and CDR2 FQGNSA. Trimming stripped 8 bases from V and 6 bases from J, with 20 bases between. CDR3 length: 14 residues. This CDR3 is CASRLIGGSREQYF. DNA for the CDR3: TGTGCCAGCCGCCTGATAGGGGGATCTCGCGAGCAGTACTTC.

In this sample, this clonotype turned up many times. V usage is TRBV20-1 and J usage is TRBJ1-1; D is possibly TRBD1 (5 bases). The germline V gene encodes CDR1 DFQATT and CDR2 SNEGSKA (reference sequence). V shed 0 bases and J shed 4 bases, with 18 bases lying between them. The CDR3 sequence is 16 residues long. The DNA of the CDR3 is TGCAGTGCTAGAGATTCCGTCCTCGGGGGGAGCACTGAAGCTTTCTTT. Protein sequence: CSARDSVLGGSTEAFF.

To note about this clonotype: This may come from a read error, since a much larger clone is one base off. The chain links TRBV5-4 to TRBJ1-6; TRBD1 might be the D (5 bases). The V end lost 0 bases, the J end lost 10 bases, and 8 bases lay between the germline ends. From germline, CDR1 is SGHNT and CDR2 YYREEE (reference sequence). The CDR3 totals 13 residues. CDR3 in DNA: TGTGCCAGCAGCTTGGATTGGGACTCACCCCTCCACTTT. It codes for CASSLDWDSPLHF.

As concerns this clonotype: A much larger clone sits a single nucleotide away, making a read error possible. The gene calls are TRBV19 and TRBJ1-5; D remains unclear. CDR3 size: 12 residues. The germline V gene encodes CDR1 LNHDA and CDR2 SQIVND (reference sequence). CDR3 region: CASGIGNQPQHF. In nucleotides, the CDR3 is TGTGCCAGTGGTATTGGGAATCAGCCCCAGCATTTT.

J is TRBJ2-5 and V is TRBV12-3 or TRBV12-4; 10 positions match TRBD1. The CDR3 runs 15 residues. V lost 6 bases, J lost 5 bases, and 9 bases stayed unmatched. The CDR3 nucleotides are TGTGCCAGCAGGAGGGACAGGGGTCGTCAGGAGACCCAGTACTTC. Protein sequence: CASRRDRGRQETQYF.

This clonotype was picked up many times. V usage is TRBV6-5 and J usage is TRBJ1-1; D is unresolved. Per germline, CDR1 MNHEY and CDR2 SVGAGI. Trimming cost V 9 bases and J 0 bases, with 14 bases left between them. The CDR3 runs 14 residues. The CDR3 loop reads CASRVGWMNTEAFF. The DNA for the CDR3 is TGTGCCAGTCGGGTGGGGTGGATGAACACTGAAGCTTTCTTT.

There are a few counts of this clonotype. The chain employs TRBV7-8 and TRBJ1-2; TRBD1 is a possible D gene (5 bases). This CDR3 comprises 14 residues. V gave up 3 bases and J gave up 8 bases, with 16 bases separating them. Germline V gives CDR1 SGHVS, CDR2 FQNEAQ. CDR3 protein: CASSFRKGVGGYTF. The CDR3 coding sequence is TGTGCCAGCAGCTTTAGGAAAGGGGTTGGGGGCTACACCTTC.

This clonotype was seen ten or more times. CDR3: CASSLRSTWDRGPYEQYF. In DNA, the CDR3 is TGTGCCAGCAGCCTCCGATCTACATGGGACAGGGGACCCTACGAGCAGTACTTC. The rearrangement uses TRBV7-8 and TRBJ2-7; 10 bases agree with TRBD1. From germline, CDR1 is SGHVS and CDR2 FQNEAQ. The CDR3 totals 18 residues. J gave up 2 bases and V 5 bases, and 15 bases lay outside the gene matches.

This clonotype has only a few counts. An end of the junction does not agree with germline; a read error may underlie this. V is TRBV10-3 and J is TRBJ1-2; D uncertain. The germline V gene encodes CDR1 ENHRY and CDR2 SYGVKD. The CDR3 is made up of 14 amino acids. The CDR3 is CASSSQSSGDGYTF. CDR3 DNA: TGTGCCAGCAGTTCCCAGTCTTCCGGCGACGGCTACACCTTC.

This clonotype has just a few counts. The V call is TRBV7-2, the J call TRBJ1-2; possible D gene TRBD1, 6 bases. V gave up 0 bases and J gave up 4 bases, with 12 bases separating them. The germline V gene has CDR1 SGHTA and CDR2 FQGNSA. This CDR3 has 15 amino acids. CDR3 coding DNA: TGTGCCAGCAGCTTAGCGAGGACAGATCCCTATGGCTACACCTTC. Its protein is CASSLARTDPYGYTF. Using reference TRBV7-2 and TRBJ1-2 for the parts outside the CDR3, the full variable domain is GAGVSQSPSNKVTEKGKDVELRCDPISGHTALYWYRQSLGQGLEFLIYFQGNSAPDKSGLPSDRFSAERTGGSVSTLTIQRTQQEDSAVYLCASSLARTDPYGYTFGSGTRLTVV.

Remarks on this clonotype: Just one base apart from a much larger clone, this may be a read error. The chain recombines TRBV7-2 with TRBJ2-7, with 10 bases lining up with TRBD1. With V trimmed by 1 base and J by 3 bases, 6 bases remained unmatched. The CDR3 is made up of 16 amino acids. CDR1 is SGHTA and CDR2 is FQGNSA in the germline V gene. CDR3 DNA: TGTGCCAGCAGCTTAGGCCCGGGACAGGGGATCTACGAGCAGTACTTC. Its protein product is CASSLGPGQGIYEQYF.

The chain combines TRBV5-6 with TRBJ2-7; D possibly corresponds to TRBD2 (7 bases). Germline V gene lookup returns CDR1 SGHDT and CDR2 YYEEEE. The ends were cut back, 4 bases at V and 3 bases at J, with 20 bases in the middle. The CDR3 totals 16 residues. The CDR3 region has the DNA TGTGCCAGCAGCGGCTGGTGGGGGGGGCCCTACTACGAGCAGTACTTC. Translated, it gives CASSGWWGGPYYEQYF. Together with reference TRBV5-6 and TRBJ2-7, the CDR3 gives the full variable domain: DAGVTQSPTHLIKTRGQQVTLRCSPKSGHDTVSWYQQALGQGPQFIFQYYEEEERQRGNFPDRFSGHQFPNYSSELNVNALLLGDSALYLCASSGWWGGPYYEQYFGPGTRLTVT.

The chain has TRBV27 and TRBJ1-4, with 9 bases aligning to TRBD1. The germline V gene has CDR1 MNHEY and CDR2 SMNVEV (reference sequence). V lost 8 bases and J lost 8; bases outside the gene matches: 9. The length of the CDR3 is 14 residues. As DNA, the CDR3 is TGTGCCAGCGGTCACGACAGGGGGAACGAAAAACTGTTTTTT. Protein: CASGHDRGNEKLFF.

This clonotype was seen a few times. The chain links TRBV20-1 to TRBJ2-7; D might be TRBD1 or TRBD2, each matching 5 bases. Germline CDR1 is DFQATT and CDR2 is SNEGSKA (reference sequence). This CDR3 region has 14 residues. Trimming removed 1 base at V and 2 bases at J, with 12 bases between. Here the CDR3 reads CSARGPGRTYEQYF. CDR3 coding DNA: TGCAGTGCTAGAGGTCCGGGGCGTACCTACGAGCAGTACTTC.

On this clonotype itself: One base away lies a much larger clone, so this may be a sequencing read error. Since the CDR3 does not end with the conserved phenylalanine or tryptophan, this likely comes from a read error. V gene TRBV2 combines with J gene TRBJ1-2, with 7 positions matching TRBD1. Losses at the gene ends were 5 bases for V and 4 bases for J; bases not matched to a gene: 7. Germline lookup yields CDR1 SNHLY and CDR2 FYNNEI. The CDR3 contains 14 residues. Here the CDR3 DNA reads TGTGCCAGCAGTTCACAGGGGTTCGGCTATGGCTACACCCTC. It translates to CASSSQGFGYGYTL.

This clonotype was counted a few times. The J gene is TRBJ2-5, the V gene TRBV14; D tentatively reads TRBD1 or TRBD2 (6 bases each). Germline V CDR1 and CDR2: SGHDN, FVKESK. The germline V and J ends were trimmed by 4 bases and 6 bases, with 21 bases remaining between them. The CDR3 has 16 amino acids. The CDR3 reads CASSPGLPRGEKTQYF. The CDR3 DNA reads TGTGCCAGCAGCCCGGGACTGCCTAGGGGGGAGAAGACCCAGTACTTC.

The chain has TRBV20-1 and TRBJ1-1; no clear D. V lost 4 bases, J lost 1 base, and 10 bases lay in between. CDR1 is DFQATT and CDR2 is SNEGSKA in the germline V gene (reference sequence). The CDR3 has 13 residues. This CDR3 is CSAIRLTNTEAFF. CDR3 DNA sequence: TGCAGTGCTATCAGGCTTACGAACACTGAAGCTTTCTTT.

V is TRBV4-3 and J is TRBJ1-4; maybe TRBD1 (6 bases). The CDR3 totals 16 residues. Germline V lookup: CDR1 LGHNA, CDR2 YSLEER. The V and J ends lost 4 bases and 4 bases respectively, with 16 bases between them. CDR3 amino acids: CASSPQGQVNNEKLFF. The CDR3 DNA reads TGCGCCAGCAGCCCCCAGGGACAAGTCAATAATGAAAAACTGTTTTTT.

This clonotype came up a few times. The V and J genes are TRBV19 and TRBJ1-1; 9 nucleotides match TRBD1. In germline, CDR1 is LNHDA, CDR2 SQIVND (reference sequence). Losses at the gene ends were 4 bases for V and 7 bases for J; bases not matched to a gene: 4. CDR3 length: 13 amino acids. In DNA, the CDR3 is TGTGCCAGTAGTACACAGGGGGCGAGTGAAGCTTTCTTT. As protein: CASSTQGASEAFF.

This clonotype was seen a handful of times. CDR3 protein: CASSSTSATTYEQYF. The DNA of the CDR3 is TGTGCCAGCAGCTCGACTAGCGCAACCACCTACGAGCAGTACTTC. This sequence joins TRBV13 and TRBJ2-7; 8 bases fit TRBD2. There are 15 residues in the CDR3. Germline CDR1 PRHDT, CDR2 FYEKMQ (reference sequence). Trimming removed 4 bases from V and 2 bases from J; junction bases left unmatched: 7. The variable domain in full, completed from reference TRBV13 and TRBJ2-7, reads AAGVIQSPRHLIKEKRETATLKCYPIPRHDTVYWYQQGPGQDPQFLISFYEKMQSDKGSIPDRFSAQQFSDYHSELNMSSLELGDSALYFCASSSTSATTYEQYFGPGTRLTVT.

The sample holds a few counts of this clonotype. It may be a read error: a sequence one base away is much more abundant. The chain combines TRBV7-9 with TRBJ2-7, with D maybe TRBD2 (6 bases). The CDR3 runs to 13 residues. Germline CDR1 reads SEHNR; CDR2 reads FQNEAQ (reference sequence). V lost 1 base to trimming and J lost 7 bases, with 11 bases between them. The CDR3 sequence: CASSLVVEGEQYF. DNA for the CDR3: TGTGCCAGCAGCTTAGTAGTGGAGGGGGAGCAGTACTTC.

This clonotype has at least ten counts. The J gene is TRBJ1-1, the V gene TRBV29-1, with D possibly being TRBD1 (5 bases). Germline V gives CDR1 SQVTM, CDR2 ANQGSEA. Trimming removed 7 bases at V and 5 bases at J, with 17 bases between. This CDR3 comprises 13 residues. CDR3 in DNA: TGCAGCGCGGGTGGGGGGGTGGAGACTGAAGCTTTCTTT. The encoded protein is CSAGGGVETEAFF.

Points on this clonotype: An end of the junction differs from the germline gene, which may be a read error. V is TRBV7-9 and J is TRBJ2-2, with D possibly being TRBD1 (5 bases). Germline V gene data show CDR1 as SEHNR and CDR2 as FQNEAQ (reference sequence). The CDR3 is 15 residues long. The CDR3 nucleotides are TGCGCCAGCAGCCAAGATGGGGCCCACACCGGGGAGCTGTTTTTT. This codes for CASSQDGAHTGELFF.